This entry lists 10 T cell receptor beta chains sequenced from one sample in a study of T cell repertoires in cytomegalovirus infection. TCRdb ran MiXCR on the reads and lists one entry per CDR3 protein. The sample consists of approximately 1,000,000 distinct CDR3 sequences, 31% of them appearing once. The antigens these receptors bind are not known. The source was cultured CD8+ T cells from PBMCs, collected from culture after CMV antigen stimulation. The receptors were gathered from a human donor in good health (CMV status not recorded). Some clones in this sample may be carry-over from other donors' samples.

The V and J genes are TRBV4-1 and TRBJ1-1; no firm D call. The V end lost 0 bases, the J end lost 5 bases, and 13 bases lay between the germline ends. CDR1 and CDR2 from the germline V gene are MGHRA and YSYEKL. The CDR3 has 15 amino acids. The CDR3: CASSQDNPGWTEAFF. The CDR3 DNA reads as TGCGCCAGCAGCCAAGATAATCCGGGGTGGACTGAAGCTTTCTTT.

CDR3 sequence: CASSDGQGLTDTQYF. The CDR3 nucleotides read TGTGCCAGCAGTGATGGACAGGGCCTCACAGATACGCAGTATTTT. This chain joins TRBV6-1 and TRBJ2-3, with TRBD1 matching 8 bases. The CDR3 loop spans 15 amino acids. V lost 3 bases, J lost 2 bases, and 4 bases stayed unmatched. CDR1 is MNHNS, CDR2 SASEGT, per germline.

This clonotype has more than one count but fewer than ten. V is TRBV7-9 and J is TRBJ2-5; no clear D gene. V lost 10 bases to trimming and J lost 5 bases, with 14 bases between them. From germline, CDR1 is SEHNR and CDR2 FQNEAQ (reference sequence). The CDR3 runs to 12 residues. The CDR3 DNA sequence: TGTGCCACCTTCACTTTTCGGGAGACCCAGTACTTC. It encodes CATFTFRETQYF.

The chain employs TRBV12-3 or TRBV12-4 and TRBJ2-7, with TRBD2 matching 8 bases. The CDR3 consists of 18 residues. V lost 7 bases and J lost 2; bases outside the gene matches: 19. The CDR3 loop is CASTPGGLVGGRAYEQYF. The CDR3 DNA is TGTGCCAGCACCCCCGGGGGACTAGTGGGGGGCAGAGCCTACGAGCAGTACTTC.

This chain joins TRBV10-3 and TRBJ1-4; perhaps TRBD1 as D (6 bases). CDR1 is ENHRY, CDR2 SYGVKD, per germline. The V gene lost 3 bases and the J gene lost 8 bases, with 13 bases spanning the gap. This CDR3 is 14 amino acids long. CDR3: CAISDPGVGEKLFF. DNA of the CDR3: TGTGCCATCAGTGACCCAGGGGTTGGCGAAAAACTGTTTTTT.

The table lists this clonotype with a count of one. Possible read error: a much larger clone is one base away. The chain links TRBV7-2 to TRBJ2-1, with unresolved D. Trimming cost V 7 bases and J 10 bases, with 17 bases left between them. The CDR3 loop spans 13 amino acids. CDR1 and CDR2 from the germline V gene are SGHTA and FQGNSA. The chain's CDR3 is CASTGPLLKEQFF. For the CDR3, the DNA is TGTGCCAGCACCGGACCTCTCCTCAAAGAGCAGTTCTTC.

J is TRBJ2-5 and V is TRBV10-3; D possibly matches TRBD1 or TRBD2 (5 bases each). Germline V CDR1 and CDR2: ENHRY, SYGVKD. The CDR3 has 14 residues. The germline V and J ends were trimmed by 4 bases and 5 bases, with 14 bases remaining between them. In DNA form, the CDR3 reads TGTGCCATCAGTGGCCGGGACGAGGCGGAGACCCAGTACTTC. It yields the protein CAISGRDEAETQYF.

The gene calls are TRBV4-1 and TRBJ1-2; D unresolved. Germline V gene lookup returns CDR1 MGHRA and CDR2 YSYEKL. This CDR3 region has 14 residues. The V and J ends lost 1 base and 5 bases respectively, with 11 bases between them. The CDR3, as DNA: TGCGCCAGCAGCCAAGGGCCTTTTGGGTATGGCTACACCTTC. Protein sequence: CASSQGPFGYGYTF.

This clonotype appeared once. The J gene is TRBJ1-2, the V gene TRBV9; 7 nucleotides align to TRBD1. After removal of 3 bases from V and 0 bases from J, the junction contained 2 bases not matched to a gene. The CDR3 is 14 amino acids. Germline CDR1 reads SGDLS; CDR2 reads YYNGEE. The CDR3 loop reads CASSGQGSNYGYTF. In nucleotides, the CDR3 is TGTGCCAGCAGCGGACAGGGATCTAACTATGGCTACACCTTC.

This clonotype was observed a few times. V is TRBV7-9 and J is TRBJ2-5, with D possibly being TRBD1 or TRBD2 (5 bases each). This CDR3 comprises 16 residues. V lost 8 bases, J lost 5 bases, and 24 bases lay in between. CDR1 SEHNR and CDR2 FQNEAQ come from the germline V gene (reference sequence). This CDR3 reads CASGGPRLAMDETQYF. As DNA, the CDR3 is TGTGCCAGCGGGGGACCCCGTTTAGCGATGGATGAGACCCAGTACTTC.